A selection of T cell receptor beta chains follows, all from one sample in a study of cytomegalovirus exposure and HLA in healthy donors. Libraries were prepared by immunoSEQ multiplex PCR; TCRdb keeps only in-frame clonotypes and omits some of them. This sample has roughly 90,000 clones, with approximately 93% found just once. Sequencing was performed on PBMCs. The source of these receptors is a young woman in good health and CMV-seropositive. Both conserved end residues are part of each CDR3. The D gene is left open where the match is weak. Size is omitted from some rows. Given values are once, few, many or a class for expanded clones.

V	D	size	J	DNA	CDR3
TRBV11-2	TRBD2	NA	TRBJ2-5	TGTGCCAGCAGCCAACTAGCGGGAGAAGTCCACCAAGAGACCCAGTACTTC	CASSQLAGEVHQETQYF
TRBV19	NA	few	TRBJ1-2	TGTGCCAGTAGTATAGTCTCGACAGCACACTATGGCTACACCTTC	CASSIVSTAHYGYTF
TRBV5-4	TRBD2	NA	TRBJ2-1	TGTGCCAGCAGCTCCCGATCTCGGCTAGCGGGAGAAAACAATGAGCAGTTCTTC	CASSSRSRLAGENNEQFF
TRBV2	NA	once	TRBJ1-5	TGTGCCAGCAGTGTCGGGGGATCTGATAATCAGCCCCAGCATTTT	CASSVGGSDNQPQHF
TRBV11-3	NA	once	TRBJ1-1	TGTGCCAGCGGCTATCGGGGGGGTGAAGCTTTCTTT	CASGYRGGEAFF
TRBV6-4	NA	NA	TRBJ2-5	TGTGCCAGCACCGGGAACACAAGGTACCAAGAGACCCAGTACTTC	CASTGNTRYQETQYF
TRBV29-1	TRBD1	NA	TRBJ2-5	TGCAGCGTTGGACAGGGGTTCTGGGAGACCCAGTACTTC	CSVGQGFWETQYF
TRBV4-2	NA	NA	TRBJ2-1	TGTGCCAGCAGCCCTCTAAGCGGGTCATTCTACAATGAGCAGTTCTTC	CASSPLSGSFYNEQFF
TRBV15	TRBD2	NA	TRBJ2-1	TGTGCCACCAGCGCTAGCGGGAGCTCCTACAATGAGCAGTTCTTC	CATSASGSSYNEQFF
TRBV30	NA	NA	TRBJ1-4	TGTGCCTGGAGTGTACGGAGGCAGTCCAATGAAAAACTGTTTTTT	CAWSVRRQSNEKLFF
TRBV6-1	TRBD1	once	TRBJ1-5	TGTGCCAGCAGCGGGACAGGGGTTAATCAGCCCCAGCATTTT	CASSGTGVNQPQHF
TRBV19	NA	NA	TRBJ2-3	TGTGCCAGTAGTACTTCCGGAGATACGCAGTATTTT	CASSTSGDTQYF
TRBV28	NA	NA	TRBJ1-5	TGTGCCAGCAGACTAGGGTCTGGCAATCAGCCCCAGCATTTT	CASRLGSGNQPQHF
TRBV12-1	NA	NA	TRBJ2-4	TGTGCCAGCAGGGGACTAGCGGGAGCCGAATTAGCCAAAAACATTCAGTACTTC	CASRGLAGAELAKNIQYF
TRBV7-8	TRBD2	NA	TRBJ2-3	TGTGCCAGCAGCTTAGAAACTAGCGGGAGGTCAGATACGCAGTATTTT	CASSLETSGRSDTQYF
TRBV6-5	NA	NA	TRBJ2-7	TGTGCCAGCACCCTGACCGGTCTAGCGTCCTACGAGCAGTACTTC	CASTLTGLASYEQYF
TRBV27	TRBD2	once	TRBJ2-7	TGTGCCAGCAGACCGCCGGGACTAGCGGGACCCTCCTACGAGCAGTACTTC	CASRPPGLAGPSYEQYF
TRBV27	TRBD1	NA	TRBJ2-1	TGTGCCAGCAGTTTAGTGGACAGGTCTAATGAGCAGTTCTTC	CASSLVDRSNEQFF
TRBV7-9	TRBD2	NA	TRBJ2-5	TGTGCCAGCAGCAAGCTAGCGGGAGGGCCGGGAGAGACCCAGTACTTC	CASSKLAGGPGETQYF
TRBV4-3	NA	NA	TRBJ1-5	TGCGCCAGCAGCCAGTTCTGGCAGATGAATCAGCCCCAGCATTTT	CASSQFWQMNQPQHF
TRBV30	NA	NA	TRBJ2-1	TGTGCCTGGATTGGGGCCGCCCACAACAATGAGCAGTTCTTC	CAWIGAAHNNEQFF
TRBV9	NA	NA	TRBJ2-3	TGTGCCAGCAGCGCTCGCACAGATACGCAGTATTTT	CASSARTDTQYF
TRBV30	NA	NA	TRBJ2-2	TGTGCCTGGGTGAGAAGAAACACCGGGGAGCTGTTTTTT	CAWVRRNTGELFF
TRBV6-5	NA	NA	TRBJ1-3	TGTGCCAGCAGTTATATGGGGCCCTCTGGAAACACCATATATTTT	CASSYMGPSGNTIYF
TRBV5-1	NA	NA	TRBJ2-1	TGCGCCAGCACACCCTACCGGGAAAATGTCCTTGAGCAGTTCTTC	CASTPYRENVLEQFF
TRBV25-1	NA	NA	TRBJ1-4	TGTGCCAGCAGTCTCCTCAGGGGCTCTAATGAAAAACTGTTTTTT	CASSLLRGSNEKLFF
TRBV7-8	TRBD2	NA	TRBJ2-3	TGTGCCAGCAGCCCTCGGGGTAGCGGGATGCGGGCGGTTGTTGTTACAGATACGCAGTATTTT	CASSPRGSGMRAVVVTDTQYF
TRBV5-1	TRBD1	NA	TRBJ1-5	TGCGCCAGCAGCTTGGAGGGGGCGGGCAATCAGCCCCAGCATTTT	CASSLEGAGNQPQHF
TRBV28	NA	NA	TRBJ1-5	TGTGCCAGCAGCCTAAAACAGGGTATGAATCAGCCCCAGCATTTT	CASSLKQGMNQPQHF
TRBV28	NA	NA	TRBJ2-7	TGTGCCAGCAGTTTATTCTCCCTAGTTGCCTACGAGCAGTACTTC	CASSLFSLVAYEQYF
TRBV5-1	TRBD1	NA	TRBJ1-1	TGCGCCAGCAGCCCCAGGGGGGCTGAAGCTTTCTTT	CASSPRGAEAFF
TRBV18	TRBD1	NA	TRBJ2-7	TGTGCCAGCTCAACCGGGACAGGGGGCTCCTACGAGCAGTACTTC	CASSTGTGGSYEQYF
TRBV28	NA	NA	TRBJ1-1	TGTGCCAGCAGAAACCAGGGGTACACTGAAGCTTTCTTT	CASRNQGYTEAFF
TRBV18	TRBD2	NA	TRBJ2-7	TGTGCCAGCTCACCGGGACTAGCGGGAGCGGGGACCTACGAGCAGTACTTC	CASSPGLAGAGTYEQYF
TRBV28	NA	NA	TRBJ1-3	TGTGCCAGCAGTAGACCCACAGGGTCTGGAAACACCATATATTTT	CASSRPTGSGNTIYF
TRBV7-2	NA	once	TRBJ2-2	TGTGCCAGCAGCCCGGGCACCGGGGAGCTGTTTTTT	CASSPGTGELFF
TRBV6-5	TRBD1	NA	TRBJ2-7	TGTGCCAGCAGCTGGGACAGCGCCTACGAGCAGTACTTC	CASSWDSAYEQYF
TRBV4-1	NA	once	TRBJ2-7	TGCGCCAGCAGCCAAGGGGCAGCGGGTCCCTACGAGCAGTACTTC	CASSQGAAGPYEQYF
TRBV11-2	TRBD1	once	TRBJ1-2	TGTGCCAGCAGCTTAGTGACAGGGTCCAACTATGGCTACACCTTC	CASSLVTGSNYGYTF
TRBV7-2	NA	NA	TRBJ1-3	TGTGCCAGCAGCCCACAGGCAGTAGGGGGTGCTGGAAACACCATATATTTT	CASSPQAVGGAGNTIYF
TRBV7-3	TRBD1	NA	TRBJ2-3	TGTGCCAGCAGCTTTGACAGGGGAATTTCAGATACGCAGTATTTT	CASSFDRGISDTQYF
TRBV7-9	NA	NA	TRBJ2-3	TGTGCCAGCAGCTTGGGGCCTATTGGCACAGATACGCAGTATTTT	CASSLGPIGTDTQYF
TRBV19	TRBD1	NA	TRBJ2-7	TGTGCCAGTAGTATTCGGATTGGGACAGGTCTGGCTACGGGCTACGAGCAGTACTTC	CASSIRIGTGLATGYEQYF
TRBV11-3	NA	NA	TRBJ2-1	TGTGCCAGCAGCGGGAGACGAGTCTCCTACAATGAGCAGTTCTTC	CASSGRRVSYNEQFF
TRBV19	TRBD2	once	TRBJ2-7	TGTGCCAGTAGTACAACTAGCGGGATAGACGAGCAGTACTTC	CASSTTSGIDEQYF
TRBV19	NA	NA	TRBJ2-3	TGTGCCAGTAGAACAGGGATTAGCACAGATACGCAGTATTTT	CASRTGISTDTQYF
TRBV5-1	NA	NA	TRBJ2-3	TGCGCCAGCAGCTCCCCAACAGGAGATACGCAGTATTTT	CASSSPTGDTQYF